The 29 T cell receptor beta chains reported below all come from one sample, sequenced in a study of identical twins. TCRdb ran MiXCR on the 5' RACE reads and lists one entry per CDR3 protein. The sample has 500,000 to 700,000 distinct CDR3 sequences, about 7% seen once. These data also featured in a second study, about yellow fever vaccine responses in identical twins.

The sample comprised PBMCs. The receptors derive from a woman aged 18-29 years in good health.

This clonotype was observed a few times. This sequence joins TRBV12-3 or TRBV12-4 and TRBJ2-1; D is possibly TRBD1 or TRBD2 (5 bases each). The CDR3 has 13 residues. The V gene lost 3 bases and the J gene lost 6 bases, with 9 bases spanning the gap. The chain's CDR3 is CASSLWGFNEQFF. DNA for the CDR3: TGTGCCAGCAGTTTGTGGGGGTTCAATGAGCAGTTCTTC.

The DNA for the CDR3 is TGCAGTGCTAGCCCCACCGGGACTAGTCTCAGAAGGCAGTTCTTC. It specifies CSASPTGTSLRRQFF. V and J are TRBV20-1 and TRBJ2-1, with TRBD2 matching over 8 bases. The CDR3 sequence is 15 residues long. J was trimmed by 12 bases and V by 3 bases; bases with no gene match: 16. The germline CDR1 and CDR2 sequences are DFQATT and SNEGSKA (reference sequence).

In its sample, this clonotype was seen a few times. The genes are TRBV28 and TRBJ1-2, with a tentative D call TRBD1 (5 bases). The CDR3 spans 13 residues. In germline, CDR1 is MDHEN, CDR2 SYDVKM. V lost 2 bases, J lost 6 bases, and 10 bases lay in between. CDR3 protein: CASSLPLGDGYTF. As DNA, the CDR3 is TGTGCCAGCAGTTTACCGCTGGGGGATGGCTACACCTTC.

The chain employs TRBV2 and TRBJ1-5; no clear D gene. Looked up from germline, CDR1 is SNHLY and CDR2 is FYNNEI. The ends were cut back, 7 bases at V and 4 bases at J, with 11 bases in the middle. This CDR3 spans 13 amino acids. The CDR3 DNA reads as TGTGCCAGCAACTGGGCAGAGAATCAGCCCCAGCATTTT. This translates into CASNWAENQPQHF. The full variable domain, rest sourced from reference TRBV2 and TRBJ1-5, is EPEVTQTPSHQVTQMGQEVILRCVPISNHLYFYWYRQILGQKVEFLVSFYNNEISEKSEIFDDQFSVERPDGSNFTLKIRSTKLEDSAMYFCASNWAENQPQHFGDGTRLSIL.

The V gene is TRBV5-5, the J gene TRBJ2-7, with TRBD1 identical over 7 bases. The CDR3 spans 15 residues. V shed 4 bases, J shed 0 bases, and the junction held 7 bases outside the gene matches. Germline V gives CDR1 SGHKS, CDR2 YYEKEE (reference sequence). CDR3 DNA: TGTGCCAGCAGCGTATCCGGGACAGACTCCTACGAGCAGTACTTC. This sequence encodes CASSVSGTDSYEQYF. Based on the CDR3 plus reference TRBV5-5 and TRBJ2-7, the full variable domain is DAGVTQSPTHLIKTRGQQVTLRCSPISGHKSVSWYQQVLGQGPQFIFQYYEKEERGRGNFPDRFSARQFPNYSSELNVNALLLGDSALYLCASSVSGTDSYEQYFGPGTRLTVT.

This clonotype was detected a few times. J is TRBJ1-1 and V is TRBV28; no clear D. The V end was cut by 5 bases, the J end by 5 bases, with 18 bases between. The CDR3 is 15 amino acids. The V gene's germline CDR1 is MDHEN and CDR2 SYDVKM. CDR3 DNA sequence: TGTGCCAGCAGTGGAACCGGCCACAAGGAGACTGAAGCTTTCTTT. Encoded protein: CASSGTGHKETEAFF.

This clonotype was picked up a small number of times. The chain combines TRBV15 with TRBJ1-4; no clear D gene. Trimming removed 4 bases at V and 8 bases at J, with 20 bases between. From germline, CDR1 is LNHNV and CDR2 YYDKDF (reference sequence). This CDR3 has 16 amino acids. The CDR3 nucleotides read TGTGCCACCAGCACCCATCTGACCGGGCTGATGGAAAAACTGTTTTTT. Amino acids: CATSTHLTGLMEKLFF.

V usage is TRBV6-1 and J usage is TRBJ2-1; 8 bases line up with TRBD1. The CDR3 runs 17 residues. Germline loops: CDR1 MNHNS, CDR2 SASEGT. V was pared by 6 bases and J by 0 bases, with 10 bases of the junction left unmatched. This CDR3 reads CASSSGTGVISYNEQFF. For the CDR3, the DNA is TGTGCCAGCAGCTCCGGGACAGGCGTAATCTCCTACAATGAGCAGTTCTTC.

This clonotype was detected ten times or more. V and J are TRBV20-1 and TRBJ1-5; D possibly corresponds to TRBD1 (6 bases). The CDR3 has 12 amino acids. Looked up from germline, CDR1 is DFQATT and CDR2 is SNEGSKA (reference sequence). The V end lost 5 bases, the J end lost 6 bases, and 11 bases lay between the germline ends. The CDR3 is CSASRGTQPQHF. CDR3 DNA sequence: TGCAGTGCTTCCAGGGGAACTCAGCCCCAGCATTTT.

This clonotype was detected many times. The chain is built from TRBV28 and TRBJ1-4; 9 positions agree with TRBD1. The V gene end was trimmed by 1 base and the J gene end by 8 bases; junction bases not matched to a gene: 5. The CDR3 covers 15 residues. Per the germline V gene, CDR1 is MDHEN and CDR2 is SYDVKM. CDR3 nucleotides: TGTGCCAGCAGTTTATATAGGACAGGGGACGAAAAACTGTTTTTT. It translates to CASSLYRTGDEKLFF.

The chain has TRBV25-1 and TRBJ2-7; D remains unclear. This CDR3 spans 13 amino acids. Germline CDR1 reads MGHDK; CDR2 reads SYGVNS. V dropped 6 bases and J dropped 5 bases, with 14 bases sitting between them. The CDR3 DNA follows: TGTGCCAGCAGGCCCTGGGTCAGTCACGAGCAGTACTTC. Translating gives CASRPWVSHEQYF.

The V gene is TRBV7-7, the J gene TRBJ2-2; a weak D match, TRBD1 (6 bases). V shed 5 bases and J shed 0 bases, with 13 bases lying between them. There are 16 residues in the CDR3. Per germline, CDR1 SSHAT and CDR2 FNYEAQ (reference sequence). Here the CDR3 reads CASSPQGFSNTGELFF. CDR3 sequence (DNA): TGTGCCAGCAGCCCTCAGGGGTTTTCGAACACCGGGGAGCTGTTTTTT.

The chain combines TRBV20-1 with TRBJ2-7; 7 nucleotides line up with TRBD2. Germline V gene sequence: CDR1 DFQATT, CDR2 SNEGSKA (reference sequence). The CDR3 loop spans 17 amino acids. With V trimmed by 2 bases and J by 0 bases, 13 bases remained unmatched. The CDR3 sequence is CSARLPPGSGTSYEQYF. The DNA for the CDR3 is TGCAGTGCTAGACTACCCCCAGGGAGCGGGACCTCCTACGAGCAGTACTTC.

The rearrangement links TRBV5-1 to TRBJ2-1; TRBD2 aligns across 9 bases. Trimming cost V 1 base and J 7 bases; bases outside gene matches: 12. Germline values: CDR1 SGHRS, CDR2 YFSETQ. This CDR3 has 17 amino acids. CDR3 loop: CASSLPPKPSGANEQFF. Written as DNA, the CDR3 is TGCGCCAGCAGCTTGCCCCCTAAACCTAGCGGGGCAAATGAGCAGTTCTTC.

The CDR3 region is CASSGDINQPQHF. CDR3 DNA sequence: TGCGCCAGCAGCGGGGACATCAATCAGCCCCAGCATTTT. This chain connects TRBV10-1 to TRBJ1-5; the D gene is possibly TRBD1 (6 bases). V was cut by 6 bases and J by 3 bases, with 9 bases left in between. This CDR3 region has 13 residues. Germline values: CDR1 WNHNN, CDR2 SYGVQD (reference sequence).

This clonotype was recorded many times. The gene calls are TRBV12-3 or TRBV12-4 and TRBJ2-7; D call uncertain. V shed 3 bases and J shed 3 bases, with 6 bases lying between them. This CDR3 has 12 amino acids. Here the CDR3 DNA reads TGTGCCAGCAGTTTTGAAGGCTACGAGCAGTACTTC. This translates into CASSFEGYEQYF.

The chain uses TRBV24-1 and TRBJ2-3; a weak D match, TRBD2 (5 bases). This CDR3 spans 17 amino acids. Germline V gives CDR1 KGHDR, CDR2 SFDVKD. Trimming stripped 3 bases from V and 4 bases from J, with 19 bases between. The CDR3 sequence: CATSDRNSRRGPDTQYF. In nucleotides, the CDR3 is TGTGCCACCAGTGATCGAAACTCCAGACGAGGGCCAGATACGCAGTATTTT.

The rearrangement uses TRBV25-1 and TRBJ1-6, with D possibly TRBD1 on 5 matching bases. V gave up 1 base and J gave up 10 bases, with 17 bases separating them. The germline CDR1 and CDR2 sequences are MGHDK and SYGVNS. The CDR3 is 16 residues long. The CDR3 nucleotides are TGTGCCAGCAGTGAATCTCGGGGGACCTCAGGGTCACCCCTCCACTTT. This translates into CASSESRGTSGSPLHF.

The chain carries TRBV20-1 and TRBJ2-5, with D perhaps matching TRBD2 (5 bases). In germline, CDR1 is DFQATT, CDR2 SNEGSKA (reference sequence). The CDR3 runs to 14 residues. V lost 5 bases to trimming and J lost 3 bases, with 16 bases between them. The DNA of the CDR3 is TGCAGTGCTGACCCCGTTGAGGGAGAAGAGACCCAGTACTTC. Amino acid sequence: CSADPVEGEETQYF.

This clonotype was observed a few times. The V call is TRBV7-6, the J call TRBJ2-2; TRBD2 aligns across 13 bases. Germline lookup yields CDR1 SGHVS and CDR2 FNYEAQ. The J segment lost 3 bases and the V segment lost 1 base, leaving 11 bases of the junction unmatched. The CDR3 covers 20 residues. The CDR3 loop is CASSLGGTGGLAGDTGELFF. CDR3 sequence (DNA): TGTGCCAGCAGCTTAGGTGGGACAGGAGGACTAGCGGGGGACACCGGGGAGCTGTTTTTT. The full variable domain, in which reference TRBV7-6 and TRBJ2-2 provide the parts outside the CDR3, is GAGVSQSPRYKVTKRGQDVALRCDPISGHVSLYWYRQALGQGPEFLTYFNYEAQQDKSGLPNDRFSAERPEGSISTLTIQRTEQRDSAMYRCASSLGGTGGLAGDTGELFFGEGSRLTVL.

The chain recombines TRBV28 with TRBJ2-3; 9 nucleotides match TRBD1. The germline CDR1 and CDR2 sequences are MDHEN and SYDVKM. This CDR3 spans 15 amino acids. V shed 5 bases and J 1 base; nucleotides not matched to a gene: 4. The CDR3 DNA reads as TGTGCCAGCAGTGGACGACAGGGGGGCACAGATACGCAGTATTTT. Amino acid sequence: CASSGRQGGTDTQYF.

This sequence joins TRBV7-9 and TRBJ1-1, with a possible D match to TRBD1 (6 bases). There are 15 residues in the CDR3. Deletions cut 4 bases from V and 4 bases from J, with 16 bases between. The germline V gene encodes CDR1 SEHNR and CDR2 FQNEAQ (reference sequence). The CDR3 DNA is TGTGCCAGCAGCTCAGCACAGGGAGTGGGCACTGAAGCTTTCTTT. Translated: CASSSAQGVGTEAFF. Looking up the rest from reference TRBV7-9 and TRBJ1-1 gives the full variable domain: DTGVSQNPRHKITKRGQNVTFRCDPISEHNRLYWYRQTLGQGPEFLTYFQNEAQLEKSRLLSDRFSAERPKGSFSTLEIQRTEQGDSAMYLCASSSAQGVGTEAFFGQGTRLTVV.

The chain is built from TRBV7-2 and TRBJ2-3; 12 nucleotides agree with TRBD2. The CDR3 is 14 residues long. CDR1 is SGHTA and CDR2 is FQGNSA in the germline V gene. The J segment lost 8 bases and the V segment lost 6 bases, leaving 6 bases of the junction unmatched. The CDR3, as DNA: TGTGCCAGCAGGTCTAGCGGGGGGGCGGGTACGCAGTATTTT. Protein product: CASRSSGGAGTQYF.

This clonotype was seen more than once but under ten times. The gene calls are TRBV25-1 and TRBJ2-1, with 7 bases lining up with TRBD2. This CDR3 is 17 amino acids long. V shed 2 bases and J 3 bases; nucleotides not matched to a gene: 10. The germline V gene has CDR1 MGHDK and CDR2 SYGVNS. Here the CDR3 DNA reads TGTGCCAGCAGTGAACTAGTTGGGGCTAGCGGCTACAATGAGCAGTTCTTC. Translating gives CASSELVGASGYNEQFF.

Concerning this clonotype: One end of the junction does not line up with germline, which may come from a read error. The V and J genes are TRBV28 and TRBJ2-4; unclear D gene. In germline, CDR1 is MDHEN, CDR2 SYDVKM. CDR3 size: 17 residues. The chain's CDR3 is CASTEAPLSLNKTIQYF. The DNA for the CDR3 is TGTGCCAGCACTGAGGCCCCTCTGTCCCTCAACAAAACCATTCAGTACTTT. Combining the CDR3 with reference TRBV28 and TRBJ2-4 gives the whole variable domain DVKVTQSSRYLVKRTGEKVFLECVQDMDHENMFWYRQDPGLGLRLIYFSYDVKMKEKGDIPEGYSVSREKKERFSLILESASTNQTSMYLCASTEAPLSLNKTIQYFGAGTRLSVL.

J is TRBJ2-5 and V is TRBV20-1, with D perhaps given as TRBD1 or TRBD2 (6 bases each). CDR3 length equals 15 residues. V shed 3 bases and J shed 1 base, with 15 bases lying between them. Germline V gene sequence: CDR1 DFQATT, CDR2 SNEGSKA (reference sequence). This CDR3 reads CSARRRGTIQETQYF. The CDR3 nucleotides read TGCAGTGCTAGGAGGAGGGGGACCATCCAAGAGACCCAGTACTTC.

This clonotype has only a few counts. V gene TRBV5-1 combines with J gene TRBJ2-4; maybe TRBD1 (6 bases). Germline lookup yields CDR1 SGHRS and CDR2 YFSETQ. The length of the CDR3 is 15 residues. V was cut by 2 bases and J by 2 bases, with 11 bases left in between. This CDR3 reads CASSLPTGPKNIQYF. Written as DNA, the CDR3 is TGCGCCAGCAGCTTACCTACAGGGCCCAAAAACATTCAGTACTTC.

Many counts were recorded for this clonotype. The chain has TRBV5-1 and TRBJ1-1; tentative D call: TRBD1 (6 bases). The germline CDR1 and CDR2 sequences are SGHRS and YFSETQ. The CDR3 sequence is 13 residues long. The ends were cut back, 5 bases at V and 3 bases at J, with 11 bases in the middle. DNA of the CDR3: TGCGCCAGCAGTTGGGGGGCGGACACTGAAGCTTTCTTT. Amino acids: CASSWGADTEAFF.

In its sample, this clonotype was seen a few times. The chain employs TRBV9 and TRBJ2-5, with 7 bases that match TRBD1. The germline CDR1 and CDR2 sequences are SGDLS and YYNGEE. CDR3 length: 15 amino acids. V was clipped by 4 bases and J by 1 base; unmatched bases: 7. DNA for the CDR3: TGTGCCAGCAGCCGCCGAGGGGGCCCCCAAGAGACCCAGTACTTC. Translated: CASSRRGGPQETQYF.